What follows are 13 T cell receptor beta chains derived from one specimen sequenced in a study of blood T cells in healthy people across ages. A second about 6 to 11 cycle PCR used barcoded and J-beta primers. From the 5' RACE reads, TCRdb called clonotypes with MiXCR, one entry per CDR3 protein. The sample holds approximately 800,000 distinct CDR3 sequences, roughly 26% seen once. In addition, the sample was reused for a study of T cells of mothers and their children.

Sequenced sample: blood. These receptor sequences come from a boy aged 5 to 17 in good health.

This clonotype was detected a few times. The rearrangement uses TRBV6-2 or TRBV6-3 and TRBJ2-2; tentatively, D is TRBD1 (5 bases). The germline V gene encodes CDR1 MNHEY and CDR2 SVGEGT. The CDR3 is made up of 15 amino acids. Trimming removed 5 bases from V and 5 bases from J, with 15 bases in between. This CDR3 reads CASSPRQQGTGELFF. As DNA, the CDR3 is TGTGCCAGCAGTCCAAGACAGCAAGGGACCGGGGAGCTGTTTTTT.

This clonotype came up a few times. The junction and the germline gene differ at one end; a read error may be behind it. The CDR3 nucleotides read TGTGCCATCAGTGAGTCCGCAGGGAAGAGTGAGCAGTCCTTC. This sequence encodes CAISESAGKSEQSF. The V and J genes are TRBV10-3 and TRBJ2-1; tentative D call: TRBD1 (5 bases). CDR3 length equals 14 residues. Germline V gene lookup returns CDR1 ENHRY and CDR2 SYGVKD.

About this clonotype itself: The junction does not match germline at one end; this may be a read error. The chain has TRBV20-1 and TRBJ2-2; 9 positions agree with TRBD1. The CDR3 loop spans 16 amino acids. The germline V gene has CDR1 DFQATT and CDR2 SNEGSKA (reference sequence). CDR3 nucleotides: TGCAGTACTAGAGATCAAAGACAGGGGGACACCGGGGAGCTGTTTTTT. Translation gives CSTRDQRQGDTGELFF.

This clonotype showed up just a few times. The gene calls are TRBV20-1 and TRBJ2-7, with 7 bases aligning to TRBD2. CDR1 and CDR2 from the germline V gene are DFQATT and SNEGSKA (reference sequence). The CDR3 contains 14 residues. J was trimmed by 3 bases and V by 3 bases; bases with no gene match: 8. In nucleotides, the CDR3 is TGCAGTGCTAGGGGCGGGGGTGTCGTCTACGAGCAGTACTTC. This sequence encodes CSARGGGVVYEQYF.

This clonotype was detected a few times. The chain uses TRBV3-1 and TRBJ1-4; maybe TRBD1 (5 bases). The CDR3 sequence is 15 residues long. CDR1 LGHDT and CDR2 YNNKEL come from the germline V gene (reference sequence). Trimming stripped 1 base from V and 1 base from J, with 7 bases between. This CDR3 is CASSQADRTNEKLFF. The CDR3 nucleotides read TGTGCCAGCAGCCAAGCCGACAGAACTAATGAAAAACTGTTTTTT.

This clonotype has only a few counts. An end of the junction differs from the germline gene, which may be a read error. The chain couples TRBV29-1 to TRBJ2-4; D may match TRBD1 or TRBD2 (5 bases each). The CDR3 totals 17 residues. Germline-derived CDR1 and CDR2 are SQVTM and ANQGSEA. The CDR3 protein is CNVVWLGDPLAKNIQYF. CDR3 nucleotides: TGCAACGTTGTGTGGTTAGGGGACCCTCTAGCCAAAAACATTCAGTACTTC.

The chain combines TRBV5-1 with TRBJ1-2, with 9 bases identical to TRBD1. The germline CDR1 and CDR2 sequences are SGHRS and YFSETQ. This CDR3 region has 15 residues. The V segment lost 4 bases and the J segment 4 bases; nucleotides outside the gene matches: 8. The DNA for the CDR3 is TGCGCCAGCAGCCTGGGACAGGGACGTATCTATGGCTACACCTTC. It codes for CASSLGQGRIYGYTF.

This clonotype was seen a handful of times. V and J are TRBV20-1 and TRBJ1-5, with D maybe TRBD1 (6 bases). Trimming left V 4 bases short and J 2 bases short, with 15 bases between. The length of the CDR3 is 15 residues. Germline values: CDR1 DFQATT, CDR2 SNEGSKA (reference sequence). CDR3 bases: TGCAGTGCTACAGTGGGGGCTGGAGGCAATCAGCCCCAGCATTTT. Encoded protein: CSATVGAGGNQPQHF.

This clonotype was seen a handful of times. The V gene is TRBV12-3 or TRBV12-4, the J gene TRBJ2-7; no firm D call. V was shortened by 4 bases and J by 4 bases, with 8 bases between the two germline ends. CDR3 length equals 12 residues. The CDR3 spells CASSSVDYEQYF. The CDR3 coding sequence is TGTGCCAGCAGTTCGGTGGATTACGAGCAGTACTTC.

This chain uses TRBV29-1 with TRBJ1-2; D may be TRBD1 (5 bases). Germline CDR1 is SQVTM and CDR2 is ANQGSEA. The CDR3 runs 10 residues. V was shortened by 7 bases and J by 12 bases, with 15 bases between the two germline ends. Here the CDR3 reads CSAGGTGHTF. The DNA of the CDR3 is TGCAGCGCTGGGGGTACAGGCCACACCTTC.

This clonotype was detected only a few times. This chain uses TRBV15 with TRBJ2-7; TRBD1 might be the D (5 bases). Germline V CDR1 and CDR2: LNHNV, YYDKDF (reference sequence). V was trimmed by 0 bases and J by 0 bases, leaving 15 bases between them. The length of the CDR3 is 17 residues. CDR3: CATSRDLSPDSSYEQYF. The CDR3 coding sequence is TGTGCCACCAGCAGAGATCTCAGTCCCGACAGCTCCTACGAGCAGTACTTC.

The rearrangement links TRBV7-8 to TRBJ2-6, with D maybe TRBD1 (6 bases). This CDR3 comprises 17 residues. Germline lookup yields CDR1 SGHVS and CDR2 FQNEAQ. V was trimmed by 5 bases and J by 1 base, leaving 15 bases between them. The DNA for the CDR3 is TGTGCCAGCAGCACAGGGCGGGTGCTATCTGGGGCCAACGTCCTGACTTTC. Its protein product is CASSTGRVLSGANVLTF.

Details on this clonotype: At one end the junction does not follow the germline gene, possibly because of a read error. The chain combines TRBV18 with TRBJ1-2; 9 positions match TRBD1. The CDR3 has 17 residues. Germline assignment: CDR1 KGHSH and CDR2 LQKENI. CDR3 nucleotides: TGTGCTAGCTCCCAGGACAGGGGCGTCTTCTTGGGCTATGGCTACACCTTC. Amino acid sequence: CASSQDRGVFLGYGYTF.